The next 10 T cell receptor beta chains were all read from a single sample in a study of brain T cells in children with intractable seizures. The protocol was immunoSEQ multiplex PCR, while the TCRdb copy is restricted to in-frame clones and leaves out a portion. This sample has 80,000 or so clones; about 93% occur once, and the top ten carry approximately 1.5%. The sequencing used peripheral blood, collected at surgery. The receptors stem from a boy under two years old with tuberous sclerosis and intractable seizures.

The chain joins TRBV5-6 to TRBJ2-3; 9 positions agree with TRBD2. The CDR3 runs 15 residues. With V trimmed by 3 bases and J by 4 bases, 6 bases remained unmatched. The germline gives CDR1 SGHDT, CDR2 YYEEEE. This CDR3 is CASSYLAGIADTQYF. The CDR3 DNA reads TGTGCCAGCAGCTACCTAGCGGGGATAGCAGATACGCAGTATTTT.

The chain couples TRBV27 to TRBJ1-3; D is unclear. The ends were cut back, 5 bases at V and 2 bases at J, with 13 bases in the middle. CDR1 and CDR2 (germline): MNHEY, SMNVEV (reference sequence). The CDR3 spans 15 residues. The CDR3 sequence: CASSPISSPGNTIYF. The CDR3 DNA reads as TGTGCCAGCAGTCCTATTTCATCCCCTGGAAACACCATATATTTT.

The chain combines TRBV28 with TRBJ1-4; D is undetermined. CDR1 is MDHEN and CDR2 is SYDVKM in the germline V gene. This CDR3 has 14 amino acids. V shed 3 bases and J shed 7 bases, with 12 bases lying between them. The CDR3 loop reads CASSFTRSTEKLFF. CDR3 DNA: TGTGCCAGCAGTTTTACCCGAAGCACTGAAAAACTGTTTTTT.

The CDR3, as DNA: TGCGCCAGCAGCCATGTACTAGCGGGAGAAGAGACCCAGTACTTC. Protein product: CASSHVLAGEETQYF. The rearrangement uses TRBV4-1 and TRBJ2-5, with 11 bases lining up with TRBD2. CDR1 is MGHRA, CDR2 YSYEKL, per germline. The CDR3 is 15 residues long. Trimming cost V 3 bases and J 3 bases; bases outside gene matches: 3.

As DNA, the CDR3 is TGTGCCAGCAGCGCCGGGGACAGTCGAGAAGCTTTCTTT. Residues: CASSAGDSREAFF. The rearrangement uses TRBV9 and TRBJ1-1; 7 bases map to TRBD1. The trim removed 3 bases at V and 8 bases at J, leaving 7 bases unmatched. Germline V gene lookup returns CDR1 SGDLS and CDR2 YYNGEE. This CDR3 has 13 residues. Filled out from reference TRBV9 and TRBJ1-1, the complete variable domain reads DSGVTQTPKHLITATGQRVTLRCSPRSGDLSVYWYQQSLDQGLQFLIQYYNGEERAKGNILERFSAQQFPDLHSELNLSSLELGDSALYFCASSAGDSREAFFGQGTRLTVV.

The chain couples TRBV18 to TRBJ1-2; no clear D gene. The CDR3 runs 13 residues. Germline V gene sequence: CDR1 KGHSH, CDR2 LQKENI. The ends were cut back, 5 bases at V and 4 bases at J, with 11 bases in the middle. The CDR3 DNA sequence: TGTGCCAGCTCAGGGTCTCAGCTCTATGGCTACACCTTC. This translates into CASSGSQLYGYTF.

This clone appeared a few times. The V and J genes are TRBV24-1 and TRBJ1-5; D unclear. Germline-derived CDR1 and CDR2 are KGHDR and SFDVKD. This CDR3 spans 15 amino acids. Trimming took 4 bases from V and 3 from J, leaving 12 bases between them. CDR3 nucleotide sequence: TGTGCCACCAGTGAACCGGACGGCTACAATCAGCCCCAGCATTTT. Its protein is CATSEPDGYNQPQHF.

The rearrangement joins TRBV6-5 to TRBJ1-1; D gene unclear. This CDR3 spans 11 amino acids. Germline values: CDR1 MNHEY, CDR2 SVGAGI. Trimming took 1 base from V and 7 from J, leaving 4 bases between them. DNA for the CDR3: TGTGCCAGCAGTTACTACAATGAAGCTTTCTTT. Translation gives CASSYYNEAFF.

This clone was recorded only once. V is TRBV2 and J is TRBJ2-1; 13 nucleotides match TRBD2. The ends lost 6 bases at V and 8 bases at J; junction bases unmatched: 7. Germline-derived CDR1 and CDR2 are SNHLY and FYNNEI. This CDR3 contains 15 residues. CDR3 coding DNA: TGTGCCAGCAGGGGGGGGACTAGCGGGGCCCATGAGCAGTTCTTC. Translation gives CASRGGTSGAHEQFF.

The chain recombines TRBV12-3 or TRBV12-4 with TRBJ1-1; 7 positions agree with TRBD1. CDR3 length equals 12 residues. Losses at the gene ends were 4 bases for V and 4 bases for J; bases not matched to a gene: 0. The CDR3 here is CASSSGGTEAFF. CDR3 in DNA: TGTGCCAGCAGTTCAGGGGGCACTGAAGCTTTCTTT.